This T cell receptor beta chain was captured in a study of T cell responses to AZD1222 COVID-19 vaccine. Germline trimming cut 7 bases from V and 5 bases from J; bases unmatched to any gene: 9. This CDR3 has 14 amino acids. Germline V gives CDR1 MNHEY, CDR2 SVGAGI. Assay: immunoSEQ multiplex PCR; the TCRdb copy retains only in-frame clones and omits some. The data show 130,000 to 150,000 clones, 89% seen once. Worth noting for this clone: The target antigen is unknown.

Overall study results and limits: CD4 TCRs linked to vaccination spanned spike, dominating at 160-218 and 743-854.

This TCR was recovered from an adult in good health. The material sequenced was peripheral blood, taken on day 0 of AZD1222 vaccination. The chain uses TRBV6-5 and TRBJ1-1; 8 nucleotides agree with TRBD1. The CDR3 nucleotides read TGTGCCAGCACGCTGAACAGGGGGAAGACTGAAGCTTTCTTT. Protein sequence: CASTLNRGKTEAFF.